The subject of this entry is one T cell receptor beta chain. Its antigen is not known. At one end, the junction sequence differs from germline, possibly due to a read error. TCRbeta libraries were built with three rounds of nested PCR, modified from ARM-PCR. TCRdb used MiXCR to reprocess the multiplex PCR reads, holding one entry per CDR3 protein. The table records roughly 81,000 distinct CDR3 sequences, roughly 70% of them present only once. The CDR3 runs to 15 residues. CDR1 is MDHEN, CDR2 SYDVKM, per germline. No cell sorting was done before RNA was extracted from the tissue. This record belongs to a study of tumor and adjacent non-tumor tissue in lung cancer. Study background: The cohort had under 15 adenocarcinoma, a couple of squamous cell and 1 small cell patients. Samples averaged roughly 4 million productive TCRbeta reads each.

Findings and limits, study-wide: Tumor repertoires had a smaller top 100 clone share than normal lung.

The specimen was lung tumor tissue. The receptor comes from a woman aged 70-85 years with non-small cell lung cancer. The chain employs TRBV28 and TRBJ2-5, with D tentatively TRBD2 (6 bases). This CDR3 reads CASSRGTHVKEAQYF. The CDR3 DNA is TGTGCCAGCAGCCGGGGGACGCATGTAAAAGAGGCCCAGTACTTC.